This T cell receptor (beta chain) was obtained from a study of T cells in Graves' hyperthyroidism and ophthalmopathy. Germline values: CDR1 ENHRY, CDR2 SYGVKD. Trimming cost V 3 bases and J 4 bases; bases outside gene matches: 6. There are 15 residues in the CDR3. PBMCs stemmed from around 10 ml fresh peripheral blood. Researchers amplified the TCR beta CDR3 regions from RNA transcripts. Primed by the HTBI set, a first-round RT-PCR was run on the TCR CDR3. TCRdb re-called the multiplex PCR reads with MiXCR, one entry per CDR3 protein. The table lists over 500,000 distinct CDR3 sequences, roughly a sixth of them singletons.

This chain links TRBV10-3 with TRBJ2-1; TRBD1 aligns across 7 bases. Sequenced input: blood. This receptor was obtained from a woman between 18 and 29 years old with Graves' ophthalmopathy. This CDR3 is CAISDLRTGYNEQFF. The CDR3 DNA reads TGTGCCATCAGTGACCTCCGGACAGGTTACAATGAGCAGTTCTTC.